These 13 T cell receptor beta chains share one sample of origin, sequenced in a study of blood T cell repertoires in COVID-19. Produced via immunoSEQ multiplex PCR; TCRdb's table is partial and in-frame only. The sample holds 90,000 to 100,000 clones; around 81% are singletons and the top ten take around 6.5%. Sequenced input: peripheral blood. The receptors derive from a man in his 60s with acute or convalescent COVID-19.

The chain carries TRBV5-4 and TRBJ1-6; 7 bases line up with TRBD1. Germline V gene lookup returns CDR1 SGHNT and CDR2 YYREEE (reference sequence). J lost 7 bases, V lost 4 bases, and 2 bases had no gene match. This CDR3 has 13 residues. The CDR3 DNA is TGTGCCAGCAGCGGGACAGTAAATTCACCCCTCCACTTT. Translation: CASSGTVNSPLHF. The full variable domain, completed using reference TRBV5-4 and TRBJ1-6, is ETGVTQSPTHLIKTRGQQVTLRCSSQSGHNTVSWYQQALGQGPQFIFQYYREEENGRGNFPPRFSGLQFPNYSSELNVNALELDDSALYLCASSGTVNSPLHFGNGTRLTVT.

The chain joins TRBV6-2 or TRBV6-3 to TRBJ1-5; 7 bases are shared with TRBD1. The CDR3 spans 18 residues. The V and J ends lost 0 bases and 2 bases, in that order; junction bases with no gene match: 10. Germline CDR1 and CDR2: MNHEY and SVGEGT. CDR3 in amino acids: CASSYSLTGEIGNQPQHF. As DNA, the CDR3 is TGTGCCAGCAGTTACTCTTTAACAGGGGAAATCGGCAATCAGCCCCAGCATTTT.

The gene calls are TRBV7-3 and TRBJ2-7, with TRBD1 as a possible D gene (5 bases). Germline CDR1 reads SGHTA; CDR2 reads FQGTGA. The CDR3 runs to 14 residues. Between the trimmed V and J ends, which lost 4 bases and 2 bases, there was a span of 12 bases. The CDR3 DNA reads as TGTGCCAGCAGCTCCCACGACAGCCCCTACGAGCAGTACTTC. It specifies CASSSHDSPYEQYF.

The chain links TRBV11-1 to TRBJ1-2, with D possibly TRBD1 on 6 matching bases. V was shortened by 4 bases and J by 5 bases, with 11 bases between the two germline ends. The CDR3 is made up of 13 amino acids. The germline CDR1 and CDR2 sequences are SGHAT and FQDESV (reference sequence). This CDR3 reads CASSSGTNYGYTF. The CDR3 region has the DNA TGTGCCAGCAGCTCAGGGACAAATTATGGCTACACCTTC.

The chain employs TRBV5-1 and TRBJ1-1; maybe TRBD1 (5 bases). Deletions cut 0 bases from V and 4 bases from J, with 13 bases between. The CDR3 runs 15 residues. CDR1 is SGHRS, CDR2 YFSETQ, per germline. The CDR3 bases are TGCGCCAGCAGCTTGGGTTTTGGGGCGCGCACTGAAGCTTTCTTT. This encodes CASSLGFGARTEAFF. Full variable domain (outside the CDR3, taken from reference TRBV5-1 and TRBJ1-1): KAGVTQTPRYLIKTRGQQVTLSCSPISGHRSVSWYQQTPGQGLQFLFEYFSETQRNKGNFPGRFSGRQFSNSRSEMNVSTLELGDSALYLCASSLGFGARTEAFFGQGTRLTVV.

The chain uses TRBV10-2 and TRBJ2-1; 10 nucleotides line up with TRBD2. The CDR3 contains 16 residues. Trimming cost V 6 bases and J 3 bases; bases outside gene matches: 8. CDR1 and CDR2 from the germline V gene are WSHSY and SAAADI. The CDR3 DNA reads TGCGCCAGCAGCGAAACAGCGGGGGGGGTCTACAATGAGCAGTTCTTC. Its protein is CASSETAGGVYNEQFF.

The chain carries TRBV10-1 and TRBJ1-2; D remains ambiguous. The CDR3 covers 12 residues. Germline V gene lookup returns CDR1 WNHNN and CDR2 SYGVQD (reference sequence). Deletions cut 2 bases from V and 8 bases from J, with 9 bases between. The CDR3 loop is CASSETREGYTF. The CDR3 bases are TGCGCCAGCAGTGAGACGCGAGAAGGCTACACCTTC.

The V call is TRBV19, the J call TRBJ1-6, with D unclear. There are 16 residues in the CDR3. Trimming shortened V by 5 bases and J by 6 bases, and 17 bases separated the two germline ends. Germline lookup yields CDR1 LNHDA and CDR2 SQIVND (reference sequence). CDR3 sequence reads: CASSDRQADRNSPLHF. CDR3 sequence (DNA): TGTGCCAGTAGTGACCGACAAGCCGATCGTAATTCACCCCTCCACTTT.

The chain combines TRBV5-6 with TRBJ2-7; TRBD2 aligns across 9 bases. After removal of 5 bases from V and 1 base from J, the junction contained 4 bases not matched to a gene. The CDR3 runs 14 residues. The germline V gene encodes CDR1 SGHDT and CDR2 YYEEEE. In DNA, the CDR3 is TGTGCCAGCAGACCGCGGGGGGGTTCCTACGAGCAGTACTTC. It encodes CASRPRGGSYEQYF.

The rearrangement links TRBV14 to TRBJ1-5, with TRBD1 as a possible D gene (6 bases). Germline assignment: CDR1 SGHDN and CDR2 FVKESK. The CDR3 loop spans 13 amino acids. Trimming took off 4 bases at V and 8 bases at J, with 12 bases between the two ends. The CDR3 bases are TGTGCCAGCAGCCTTCGGAACAGGGAGCCCCAGCATTTT. Protein sequence: CASSLRNREPQHF.

This clone was seen only a few times. The V and J genes are TRBV30 and TRBJ1-2; D might be TRBD1 (5 bases). The V gene's germline CDR1 is GTSNPN and CDR2 SVGIG (reference sequence). The CDR3 consists of 17 residues. V was pared by 0 bases and J by 4 bases, with 21 bases between. The CDR3 spells CAWSVLTALNPSYGYTF. CDR3 coding DNA: TGTGCCTGGAGTGTACTGACAGCCCTGAACCCATCCTATGGCTACACCTTC.

The CDR3 region has the DNA TGTGCCAGCAGCCAAGGGTACACCTATGGCTACACCTTC. It encodes CASSQGYTYGYTF. V usage is TRBV4-2 and J usage is TRBJ1-2; no clear D gene. Germline CDR1 LGHNA, CDR2 YNFKEQ. The CDR3 runs 13 residues. V lost 1 base and J 4 bases, leaving 7 bases between the germline ends.

V is TRBV6-2 or TRBV6-3 and J is TRBJ1-5; D uncertain. The CDR3 runs 14 residues. Germline loops: CDR1 MNHEY, CDR2 SVGEGT. Trimming pared 0 bases from V and 0 bases from J, leaving 3 bases between. The CDR3, as DNA: TGTGCCAGCAGTTACTCGAGTAGCAATCAGCCCCAGCATTTT. It codes for CASSYSSSNQPQHF.